Listed below are T cell receptor beta chains from one sample, sequenced in a study of blood T cell repertoires in COVID-19. This table comes from immunoSEQ multiplex PCR, and its TCRdb copy is limited to in-frame clones, with some not included. There are hundreds of thousands of clones in the sample; about 82% occur only once, and 5% to 6.5% lies in the top ten. Sequenced: peripheral blood. The receptors come from a man aged 50 to 60 with active or convalescent COVID-19. Each CDR3 is given with its conserved first and last residue. The D gene is left open where the match is weak. Clone size, where shown, is once, few, many, or a class for clones that have expanded.

d_call,v_call,clone_size,j_call,cdr3_aa,cdr3_nt
TRBD2,TRBV7-8,NA,TRBJ2-5,CASRLPGGETQYF,TGTGCCAGCCGCCTGCCGGGAGGGGAGACCCAGTACTTC
NA,TRBV18,NA,TRBJ1-5,CASSPRTDSNQPQHF,TGTGCCAGCTCACCCAGGACAGATAGCAATCAGCCCCAGCATTTT
TRBD1,TRBV6-6,NA,TRBJ1-3,CASSLTGERVGNTIYF,TGTGCCAGCAGTCTGACAGGGGAGAGGGTGGGAAACACCATATATTTT
NA,TRBV30,NA,TRBJ1-3,CAWGTGVGNTIYF,TGTGCCTGGGGGACGGGGGTTGGAAACACCATATATTTT
TRBD1,TRBV28,few,TRBJ1-1,CASLDLQGALTEAFF,TGTGCCAGCCTTGACCTTCAGGGGGCGCTCACTGAAGCTTTCTTT
NA,TRBV7-8,NA,TRBJ1-5,CASSRFAQEPQHF,TGTGCCAGCAGCAGATTTGCCCAGGAGCCCCAGCATTTT
TRBD1,TRBV2,NA,TRBJ1-2,CASTGQADKGYTF,TGTGCCAGCACCGGACAGGCGGATAAGGGCTACACCTTC
TRBD1,TRBV18,few,TRBJ1-5,CASSIDRGNQPQHF,TGTGCCAGCTCAATAGACAGGGGCAATCAGCCCCAGCATTTT
TRBD2,TRBV10-3,NA,TRBJ2-1,CAISDSGSQRNEQFF,TGTGCCATCAGTGATAGCGGGAGCCAACGGAATGAGCAGTTCTTC
TRBD2,TRBV5-1,NA,TRBJ2-3,CASSPLAGDVTDTQYF,TGCGCCAGCAGCCCACTAGCGGGAGATGTCACAGATACGCAGTATTTT